The 3 T cell receptor beta chains listed next were all sequenced from one sample in a study of neoadjuvant nivolumab and ipilimumab in lung cancer. Some clones are missing from TCRdb's copy, which holds only in-frame ones; the method was immunoSEQ multiplex PCR. The repertoire includes approximately 6,300 clones, about 61% of them detected once, and about 14% sits in the top ten. Sequenced here: tumor tissue, sampled after neoadjuvant nivolumab, alone or with ipilimumab, at or shortly before surgery. These receptors all come from an adult with non-small cell lung cancer.

The chain couples TRBV7-8 to TRBJ1-5, with 11 nucleotides matching TRBD1. The trim removed 2 bases at V and 6 bases at J, leaving 9 bases unmatched. The CDR3 covers 17 residues. CDR1 and CDR2 (germline): SGHVS, FQNEAQ. CDR3 protein: CASSLKYGTGGSQPQHF. CDR3 bases: TGTGCCAGCAGCTTAAAGTATGGGACAGGGGGAAGTCAGCCCCAGCATTTT.

This sequence joins TRBV18 and TRBJ1-4, with 8 bases that match TRBD1. This CDR3 has 15 amino acids. CDR1 is KGHSH, CDR2 LQKENI, per germline. V shed 3 bases and J 7 bases; nucleotides not matched to a gene: 7. As DNA, the CDR3 is TGTGCCAGCTCACCGGAGGGACAGGACTTTGAAAAACTGTTTTTT. Amino acids: CASSPEGQDFEKLFF. Full variable domain (remainder filled in from reference TRBV18 and TRBJ1-4): NAGVMQNPRHLVRRRGQEARLRCSPMKGHSHVYWYRQLPEEGLKFMVYLQKENIIDESGMPKERFSAEFPKEGPSILRIQQVVRGDSAAYFCASSPEGQDFEKLFFGSGTQLSVL.

This chain links TRBV5-1 with TRBJ2-2, with D possibly being TRBD1 (6 bases). Germline V CDR1 and CDR2: SGHRS, YFSETQ. Trimming removed 7 bases at V and 8 bases at J, with 15 bases between. The CDR3 is 13 amino acids. The CDR3 coding sequence is TGCGCCAGCTCCCTGGCAGGGGAGGGGGAGCTGTTTTTT. This sequence encodes CASSLAGEGELFF. The full variable domain, with the rest looked up from reference TRBV5-1 and TRBJ2-2, is KAGVTQTPRYLIKTRGQQVTLSCSPISGHRSVSWYQQTPGQGLQFLFEYFSETQRNKGNFPGRFSGRQFSNSRSEMNVSTLELGDSALYLCASSLAGEGELFFGEGSRLTVL.